This T cell receptor (beta chain) came from a study of shared clonotypes between healthy human individuals (dated by TCRdb to 2018 to 2021). Study-wide context: A few men and a couple of women, aged 18 to 49 years, made up the cohort. Blood TCR repertoires of five healthy adults were deeply sequenced to estimate repertoire size and the extent of clonotype sharing between individuals. Between about 0.9 and 9 billion PBMCs per donor were obtained by leukapheresis. To increase sequencing depth and limit assay-specific biases, different laboratories used diverse techniques to prepare libraries and sequence TCR repertoires. Per donor, three plates each were used for CD4 naive and CD4 memory, two for CD8 naive, and one for CD8 memory.

Healthy HIV-negative adults with no recently reported acute infections or vaccinations were included as donors. All donors were Caucasian adults living in Nashville, Tennessee, USA. Magnetic negative selection was used to enrich CD4+ T cells, after which naive cells were positively selected on CD45RA and the negative fraction became the memory subset. After blood collection by leukapheresis, PBMCs were isolated using Ficoll-Histopaque density gradient centrifugation and then cryopreserved in the vapor phase of liquid nitrogen. Analytical flow cytometry was used to check the purity and quantity of every magnetically sorted T cell population. Genomic DNA was isolated from each sorted fraction and quantified by UV absorbance on a Nanodrop 2000c. V gives up 0 bases and J gives up 7 bases, and the segment between their germline ends measures 11 bases. According to the germline V gene, CDR1 reads SGHRS and CDR2 reads YFSETQ. From cysteine to phenylalanine, the CDR3 is 14 amino acids long. The entry retains the CDR3 DNA only, 42 bases that are in frame from base 1.

Broader findings and caveats from the paper: Clonotypes shared by all four sorted-subset donors showed higher generation probabilities than non-shared clonotypes. Larger estimated clonotype richness was generally found for naive subsets than for memory subsets. Pairwise subsampling indicated that sequencing depth was expected to affect the degree of clonotype sharing among donors. Incomplete sequencing was indicated by rarefaction of sorted-subset datasets, despite the large sequencing depth. Approximately 5% of naive CD4, 3.5% of naive CD8, 2.3% of memory CD4, and around 0.42% of memory CD8 clonotypes were shared across several donors. Because the study included a small number of donors, the genetic and exposure-history diversity represented was limited. Sampling was restricted to blood, and TCR repertoires in tissues likely differ from the TCR repertoires found in blood.

Worth noting for this clone: Its antigen specificity is not known. No base-level quality is on record; no much larger clone is a single base apart.

TCR CDR3 regions were amplified from genomic DNA by multiplex PCR using the deep immunoSEQ assay. For each cell subset, the extracted genomic DNA was distributed evenly across all wells of several immunoSEQ 96-well plates, and each plate served as one replicate. For sorted subsets, each replicate PCR was loaded with approximately 0.2 ug genomic DNA, equivalent to about 30,000 T cell genomes. The purified libraries were quantified using a Qubit 3.0 fluorometer, sized with a Bioanalyzer 2100, and then quantified again using the KAPA Library Quantification kit. Every immunoSEQ 96-well plate was sequenced on a dedicated single-read 150-cycle Illumina NextSeq 550 flow cell. The authors' analysis ran thus. The immunoSEQ output contained only junctional sequences without quality scores, so filtering could not match that applied to full-length reads. Sequences were annotated with PyIR, a Python wrapper for IgBLAST v1.9, and V/J genes and CDR3 were assigned using IMGT germline references. Any read was removed if the V/J assignment was weak (E-value above 1e-6), the CDR3 was missing, or the read contained stop codons, out-of-frame junctions, or ambiguous translated residues. V3J clonotypes were defined as sequences sharing the same inferred V gene, J gene, and CDR3 amino acid sequence. Percentage overlap between repertoires was calculated by dividing the number of shared unique clonotypes by the size of the smaller repertoire. Richness of each repertoire was evaluated using RTK rarefaction, the Chao1 estimator, and Recon v2.1 estimates of unobserved clonotypes. Generation probabilities for all TCRbeta clonotypes obtained by the gDNA method from several donors were computed using OLGA. TCRdb limited this immuneACCESS table to in-frame rearrangements with V and J called. A share of clones is missing; checked studies link under half to unresolved V genes, and the rest is unexplained. V, J and clone size reflect that table, while D and trimming were determined from the DNA. The sample table lists hundreds of thousands of clones, about 74% of them with a count of one. More than 1.5% of the sample is taken by the ten largest.

Recombination joined TRBV5-1 with TRBJ2-1, with TRBD2 tentatively as D gene (6 bases match). The source of this sequence is a woman in her 30s in good health. Sequenced: memory CD4+ T cells sorted from blood. The cell subset or site label here, explained by the study, means: CD45RA-negative fraction. The sequenced DNA is TGCGCCAGCAGCTTGGCCTCTAGCGTGAATGAGCAGTTCTTC. Its translation reads: CASSLASSVNEQFF.